The next 10 T cell receptor beta chains were all read from a single sample in a study of blood T cell repertoires in COVID-19. The protocol was immunoSEQ multiplex PCR, while the TCRdb copy is restricted to in-frame clones and leaves out a portion. The sample contains over 90,000 clones, about 87% of which appear only once. Sequenced: peripheral blood. The receptor source for this set is a man in his fifties with active or convalescent COVID-19.

The chain employs TRBV10-1 and TRBJ2-5, with 8 bases that match TRBD1. This CDR3 region has 16 residues. Germline V gene data show CDR1 as WNHNN and CDR2 as SYGVQD (reference sequence). V trimming: 3 bases; J trimming: 4 bases; junction bases outside the gene matches: 10. As DNA, the CDR3 is TGCGCCAGCAGTGACTCCGACAGGGGAGCTGGAGAGACCCAGTACTTC. This codes for CASSDSDRGAGETQYF.

The chain links TRBV28 to TRBJ2-3; weak D call: TRBD1 (7 bases). Looked up from germline, CDR1 is MDHEN and CDR2 is SYDVKM. Trimming removed 6 bases at V and 4 bases at J, with 11 bases between. The CDR3 loop spans 13 amino acids. CDR3 residues: CASRGGGADTQYF. DNA for the CDR3: TGTGCCAGCAGAGGGGGCGGGGCAGATACGCAGTATTTT.

The DNA for the CDR3 is TGTGCCAGCAGTTCACAGGGGACAGGGCCCTTCGGGGATGAGCAGTTCTTC. This encodes CASSSQGTGPFGDEQFF. The V call is TRBV27, the J call TRBJ2-1; 9 nucleotides match TRBD1. J was trimmed by 8 bases and V by 4 bases; bases with no gene match: 15. Germline loops: CDR1 MNHEY, CDR2 SMNVEV (reference sequence). The CDR3 runs 17 residues.

This chain joins TRBV4-1 and TRBJ1-2; D might be TRBD1 (5 bases). The CDR3 is made up of 14 amino acids. Germline V CDR1 and CDR2: MGHRA, YSYEKL. The V and J ends lost 0 bases and 7 bases respectively, with 12 bases between them. The CDR3 loop reads CASSQDWSGGGYTF. In DNA form, the CDR3 reads TGCGCCAGCAGCCAAGATTGGTCGGGGGGTGGCTACACCTTC.

This chain links TRBV19 with TRBJ1-1; no firm D call. Trimming shortened V by 6 bases and J by 2 bases, and 10 bases separated the two germline ends. The germline V gene encodes CDR1 LNHDA and CDR2 SQIVND (reference sequence). The length of the CDR3 is 13 residues. DNA for the CDR3: TGTGCCAGTAGGGGAGGGCTAAACACTGAAGCTTTCTTT. Its translation: CASRGGLNTEAFF.

The gene calls are TRBV27 and TRBJ1-6; 9 nucleotides agree with TRBD1. This CDR3 contains 15 residues. CDR1 is MNHEY, CDR2 SMNVEV, per germline (reference sequence). Unmatched junction bases numbered 4, after V lost 3 bases and J lost 7 bases. CDR3 DNA: TGTGCCAGCAGTTTCGGGACAGGGTGGAATTCACCCCTCCACTTT. Protein sequence: CASSFGTGWNSPLHF.

This clone came up once. J is TRBJ1-5 and V is TRBV6-2 or TRBV6-3, with a weak D call TRBD1 (5 bases). Germline-derived CDR1 and CDR2 are MNHEY and SVGEGT. Between the trimmed V and J ends, which lost 4 bases and 0 bases, there was a span of 13 bases. The CDR3 is 16 residues long. DNA of the CDR3: TGTGCCAGCAGTTTGGACAAACCTTATAGCAATCAGCCCCAGCATTTT. Protein: CASSLDKPYSNQPQHF.

The chain has TRBV4-1 and TRBJ1-2; TRBD1 matches 8 bases. The V and J ends lost 1 base and 8 bases, in that order; junction bases with no gene match: 15. The germline V gene encodes CDR1 MGHRA and CDR2 YSYEKL. The CDR3 contains 17 residues. In nucleotides, the CDR3 is TGCGCCAGCAGCCAAGTACGAGGGCAGGGGGCGGCGTGGGGCTACACCTTC. It is translated as CASSQVRGQGAAWGYTF.

This clone was observed a few times. The rearrangement links TRBV6-2 or TRBV6-3 to TRBJ2-5; tentative D call: TRBD1 (5 bases). The germline V gene has CDR1 MNHEY and CDR2 SVGEGT. This CDR3 spans 12 amino acids. V lost 5 bases, J lost 5 bases, and 9 bases lay in between. The CDR3 DNA reads TGTGCCAGCAGTCCAGGGTTGGAGACCCAGTACTTC. Protein sequence: CASSPGLETQYF.

The rearrangement joins TRBV4-1 to TRBJ2-7; D remains ambiguous. The V end was cut by 0 bases, the J end by 3 bases, with 9 bases between. The germline V gene has CDR1 MGHRA and CDR2 YSYEKL. The CDR3 is made up of 14 amino acids. The CDR3 nucleotides are TGCGCCAGCAGCCAAGATCTGGCAGTCTACGAGCAGTACGTC. Encoded protein: CASSQDLAVYEQYV.